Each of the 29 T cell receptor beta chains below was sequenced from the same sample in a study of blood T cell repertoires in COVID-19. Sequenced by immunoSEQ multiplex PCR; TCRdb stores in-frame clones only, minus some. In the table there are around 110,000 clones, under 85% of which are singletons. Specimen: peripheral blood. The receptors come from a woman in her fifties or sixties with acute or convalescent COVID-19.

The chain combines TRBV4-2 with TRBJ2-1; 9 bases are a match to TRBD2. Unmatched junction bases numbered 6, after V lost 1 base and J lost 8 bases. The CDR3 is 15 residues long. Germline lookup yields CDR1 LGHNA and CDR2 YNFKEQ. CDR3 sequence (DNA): TGTGCCAGCAGCCAAGTTGACCTAGCGGGACATGAGCAGTTCTTC. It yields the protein CASSQVDLAGHEQFF.

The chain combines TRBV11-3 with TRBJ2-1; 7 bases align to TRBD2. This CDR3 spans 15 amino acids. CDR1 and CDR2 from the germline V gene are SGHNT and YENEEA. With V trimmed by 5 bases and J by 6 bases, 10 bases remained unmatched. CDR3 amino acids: CASSPSQGLTNEQFF. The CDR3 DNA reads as TGTGCCAGCAGCCCCTCCCAGGGACTAACCAATGAGCAGTTCTTC.

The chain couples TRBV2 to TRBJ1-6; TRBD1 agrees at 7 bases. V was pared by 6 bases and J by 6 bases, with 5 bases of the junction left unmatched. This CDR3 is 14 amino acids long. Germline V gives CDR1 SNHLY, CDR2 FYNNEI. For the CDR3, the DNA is TGTGCCAGCAGCTGGGACAGTATTAATTCACCCCTCCACTTT. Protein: CASSWDSINSPLHF.

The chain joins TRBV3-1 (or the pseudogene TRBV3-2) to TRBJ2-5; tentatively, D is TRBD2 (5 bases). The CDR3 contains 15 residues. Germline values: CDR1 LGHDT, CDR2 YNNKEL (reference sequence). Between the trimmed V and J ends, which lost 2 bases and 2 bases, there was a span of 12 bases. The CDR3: CASSQLGLEQETQYF. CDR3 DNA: TGTGCCAGCAGCCAACTTGGACTGGAACAAGAGACCCAGTACTTC.

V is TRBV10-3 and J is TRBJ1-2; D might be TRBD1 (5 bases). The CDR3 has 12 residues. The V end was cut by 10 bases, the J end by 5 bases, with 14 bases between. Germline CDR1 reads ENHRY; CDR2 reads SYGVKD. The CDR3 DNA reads TGTGCCACTCAGGACAACTGGTATGGCTACACCTTC. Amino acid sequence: CATQDNWYGYTF.

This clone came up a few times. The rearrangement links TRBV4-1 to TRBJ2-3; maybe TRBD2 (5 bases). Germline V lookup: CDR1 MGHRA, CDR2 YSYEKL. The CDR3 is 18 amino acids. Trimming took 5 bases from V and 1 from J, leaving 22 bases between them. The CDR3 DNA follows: TGCGCCAGCAGCACAAGGAGTTTTTATCAGGAGGGCACAGATACGCAGTATTTT. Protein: CASSTRSFYQEGTDTQYF.

CDR3 protein: CASSLDPGHLGYTF. CDR3 nucleotides: TGTGCCAGCAGCTTAGATCCAGGGCATCTTGGCTACACCTTC. This chain connects TRBV11-2 to TRBJ1-2, with a weak D call TRBD1 (5 bases). The CDR3 length is 14 residues. The germline V gene has CDR1 SGHAT and CDR2 FQNNGV. V shed 0 bases and J shed 7 bases, with 12 bases lying between them.

The CDR3 DNA reads as TGTGCCAGCAGCTTGGACAGTACCTCTGGAAACACCATATATTTT. It codes for CASSLDSTSGNTIYF. The chain combines TRBV5-4 with TRBJ1-3; D ambiguous. This CDR3 comprises 15 residues. V shed 0 bases and J shed 0 bases, with 7 bases lying between them. Germline CDR1 and CDR2: SGHNT and YYREEE (reference sequence).

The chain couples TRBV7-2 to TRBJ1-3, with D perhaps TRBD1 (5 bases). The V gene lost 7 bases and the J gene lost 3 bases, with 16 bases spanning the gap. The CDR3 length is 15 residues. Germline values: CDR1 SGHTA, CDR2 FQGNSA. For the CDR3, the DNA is TGTGCCAGCACTATACAGGCCCCGGGTGGAAACACCATATATTTT. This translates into CASTIQAPGGNTIYF.

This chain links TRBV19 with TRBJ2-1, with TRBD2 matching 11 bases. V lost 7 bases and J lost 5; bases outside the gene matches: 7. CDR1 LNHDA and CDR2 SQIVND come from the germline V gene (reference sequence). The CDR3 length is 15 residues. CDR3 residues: CASTRGGLADNEQFF. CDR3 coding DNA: TGTGCCAGTACCCGCGGGGGACTAGCGGACAATGAGCAGTTCTTC.

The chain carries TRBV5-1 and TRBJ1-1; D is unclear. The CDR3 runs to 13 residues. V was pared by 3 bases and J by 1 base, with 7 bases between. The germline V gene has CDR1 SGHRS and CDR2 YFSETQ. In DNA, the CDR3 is TGCGCCAGCAGCTACACCGAGAACACTGAAGCTTTCTTT. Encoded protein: CASSYTENTEAFF.

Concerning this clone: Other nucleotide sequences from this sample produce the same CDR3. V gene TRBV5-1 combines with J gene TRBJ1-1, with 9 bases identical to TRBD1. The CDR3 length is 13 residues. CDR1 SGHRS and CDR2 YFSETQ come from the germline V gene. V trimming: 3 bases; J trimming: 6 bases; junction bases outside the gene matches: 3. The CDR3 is CASSSGQGSEAFF. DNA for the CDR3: TGCGCCAGCAGCTCGGGACAGGGATCTGAAGCTTTCTTT.

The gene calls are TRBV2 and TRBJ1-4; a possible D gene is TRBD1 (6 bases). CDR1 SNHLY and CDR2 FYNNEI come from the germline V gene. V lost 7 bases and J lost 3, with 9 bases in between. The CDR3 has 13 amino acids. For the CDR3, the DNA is TGTGCCAGCAACAACAGGGCTAATGAAAAACTGTTTTTT. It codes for CASNNRANEKLFF.

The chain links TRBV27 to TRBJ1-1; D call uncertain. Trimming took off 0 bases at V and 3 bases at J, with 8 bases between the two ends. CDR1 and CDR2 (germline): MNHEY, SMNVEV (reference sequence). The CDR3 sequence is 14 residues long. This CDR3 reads CASSLSRADTEAFF. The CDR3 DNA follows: TGTGCCAGCAGTTTATCGCGGGCTGACACTGAAGCTTTCTTT.

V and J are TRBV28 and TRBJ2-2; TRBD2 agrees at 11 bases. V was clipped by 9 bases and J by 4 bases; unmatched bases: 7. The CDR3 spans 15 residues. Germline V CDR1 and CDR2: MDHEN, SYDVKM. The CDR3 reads CASQTSGTSTGELFF. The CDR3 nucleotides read TGTGCCAGTCAGACTAGCGGGACTTCCACCGGGGAGCTGTTTTTT.

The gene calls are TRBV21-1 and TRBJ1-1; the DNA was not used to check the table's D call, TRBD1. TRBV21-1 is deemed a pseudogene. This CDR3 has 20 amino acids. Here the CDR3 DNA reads TGTGCCAGCAGCACGAGAGGGGGTTTACAGGGATGGGGTACGAACACTGAAGCTTTCTTT. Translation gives CASSTRGGLQGWGTNTEAFF.

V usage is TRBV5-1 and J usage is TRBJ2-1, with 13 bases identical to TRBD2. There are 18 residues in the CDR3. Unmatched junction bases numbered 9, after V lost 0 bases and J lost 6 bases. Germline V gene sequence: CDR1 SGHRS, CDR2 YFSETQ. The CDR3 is CASSLEAGGLAGINEQFF. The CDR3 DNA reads TGCGCCAGCAGCTTGGAGGCAGGGGGACTAGCGGGGATCAATGAGCAGTTCTTC.

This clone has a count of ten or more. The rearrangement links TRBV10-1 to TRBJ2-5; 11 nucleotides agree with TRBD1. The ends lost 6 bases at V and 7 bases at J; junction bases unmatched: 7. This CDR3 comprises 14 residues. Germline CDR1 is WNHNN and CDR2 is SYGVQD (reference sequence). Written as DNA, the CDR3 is TGCGCCAGCAGCGAGGGACAGGGGGAAGGGACCCAGTACTTC. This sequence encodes CASSEGQGEGTQYF.

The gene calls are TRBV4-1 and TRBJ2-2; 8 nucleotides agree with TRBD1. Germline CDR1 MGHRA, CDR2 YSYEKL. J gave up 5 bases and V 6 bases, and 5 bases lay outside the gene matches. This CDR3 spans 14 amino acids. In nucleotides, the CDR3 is TGCGCCAGCAGGAGACAGGGGCGGACCGGGGAGCTGTTTTTT. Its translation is CASRRQGRTGELFF.

CDR3 bases: TGTGCCAGCAGGTGGACGGGAACCTACGAGCAGTACTTC. Its protein is CASRWTGTYEQYF. The V gene is TRBV6-5, the J gene TRBJ2-7, with D tentatively TRBD2 (5 bases). CDR1 is MNHEY and CDR2 is SVGAGI in the germline V gene. V lost 6 bases and J 2 bases, leaving 11 bases between the germline ends. The CDR3 spans 13 residues.

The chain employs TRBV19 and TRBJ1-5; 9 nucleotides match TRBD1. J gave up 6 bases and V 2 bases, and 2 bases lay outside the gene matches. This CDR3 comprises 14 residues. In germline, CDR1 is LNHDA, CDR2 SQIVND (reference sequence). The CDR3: CASSINRGPQPQHF. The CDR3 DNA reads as TGTGCCAGTAGTATAAACAGGGGGCCTCAGCCCCAGCATTTT.

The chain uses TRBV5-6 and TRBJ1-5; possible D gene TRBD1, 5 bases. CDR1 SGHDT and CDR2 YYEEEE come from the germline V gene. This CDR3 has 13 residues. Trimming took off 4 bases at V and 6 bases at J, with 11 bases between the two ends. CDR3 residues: CASSGGGFQPQHF. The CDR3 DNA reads TGTGCCAGCAGCGGGGGGGGATTTCAGCCCCAGCATTTT.

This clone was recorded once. CDR3 region: CASSHSGGASRQFF. CDR3 DNA sequence: TGTGCCAGCAGCCATAGCGGGGGGGCATCTAGGCAGTTCTTC. V is TRBV21-1 and J is TRBJ2-1; TRBD2, as called in the table, went unchecked against the DNA. TRBV21-1 counts as a pseudogene. The CDR3 contains 14 residues.

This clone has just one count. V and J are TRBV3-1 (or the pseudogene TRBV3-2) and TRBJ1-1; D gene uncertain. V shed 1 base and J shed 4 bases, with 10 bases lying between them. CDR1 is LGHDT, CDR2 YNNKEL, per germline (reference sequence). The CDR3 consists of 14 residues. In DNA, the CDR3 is TGTGCCAGCAGCCAAGTGAGGTCTTCCACTGAAGCTTTCTTT. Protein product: CASSQVRSSTEAFF.

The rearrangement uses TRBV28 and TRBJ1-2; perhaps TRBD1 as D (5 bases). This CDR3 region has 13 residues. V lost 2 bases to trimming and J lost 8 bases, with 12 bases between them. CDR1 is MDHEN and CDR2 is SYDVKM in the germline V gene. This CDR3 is CASSLGDRGGYTF. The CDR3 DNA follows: TGTGCCAGCAGTTTAGGCGACAGAGGAGGCTACACCTTC.

In DNA, the CDR3 is TGTGCCAGCAGTGATACTTTAGGACAGGGGCAAGAGACCCAGTACTTC. Its translation: CASSDTLGQGQETQYF. The genes are TRBV25-1 and TRBJ2-5; 9 bases line up with TRBD1. The CDR3 is made up of 16 amino acids. CDR1 is MGHDK, CDR2 SYGVNS, per germline. With 3 bases clipped from V and 2 bases from J, the junction kept 7 bases outside the gene matches.

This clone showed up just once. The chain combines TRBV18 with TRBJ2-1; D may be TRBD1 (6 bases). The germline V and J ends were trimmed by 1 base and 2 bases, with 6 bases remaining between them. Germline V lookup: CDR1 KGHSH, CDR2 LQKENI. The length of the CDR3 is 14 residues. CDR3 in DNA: TGTGCCAGCTCACCACAGGGGGCCTACAATGAGCAGTTCTTC. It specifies CASSPQGAYNEQFF.

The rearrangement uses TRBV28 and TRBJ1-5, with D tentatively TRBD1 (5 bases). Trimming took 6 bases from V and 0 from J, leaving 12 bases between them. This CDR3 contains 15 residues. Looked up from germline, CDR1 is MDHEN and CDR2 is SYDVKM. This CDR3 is CASSTTEFSNQPQHF. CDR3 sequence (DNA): TGTGCCAGCAGCACGACAGAATTTAGCAATCAGCCCCAGCATTTT.

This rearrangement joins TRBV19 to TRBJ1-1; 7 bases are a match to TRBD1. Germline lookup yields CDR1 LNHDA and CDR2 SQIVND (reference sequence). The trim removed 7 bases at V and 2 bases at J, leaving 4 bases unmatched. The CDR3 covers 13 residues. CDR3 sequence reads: CASMTGFNTEAFF. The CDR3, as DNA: TGTGCCAGTATGACAGGGTTTAACACTGAAGCTTTCTTT.